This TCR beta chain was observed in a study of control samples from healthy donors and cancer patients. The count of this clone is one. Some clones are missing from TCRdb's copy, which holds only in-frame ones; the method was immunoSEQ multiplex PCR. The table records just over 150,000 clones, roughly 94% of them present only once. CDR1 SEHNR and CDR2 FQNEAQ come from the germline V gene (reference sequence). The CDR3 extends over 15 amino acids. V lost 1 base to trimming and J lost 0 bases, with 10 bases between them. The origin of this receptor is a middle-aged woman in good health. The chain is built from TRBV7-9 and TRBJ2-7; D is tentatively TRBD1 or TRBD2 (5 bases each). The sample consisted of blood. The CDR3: CASSLGDLSSYEQYF. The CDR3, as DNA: TGTGCCAGCAGCTTAGGGGACCTTAGCTCCTACGAGCAGTACTTC.